Listed below are T cell receptor beta chains from one sample, sequenced in a study of technical replicates of blood from a handful of donors. The repertoire was sequenced with immunoSEQ multiplex PCR; TCRdb's copy has only in-frame clones and lacks some. The data hold almost 70,000 clones, with approximately 88% observed a single time. Sample: PBMCs. Every receptor here comes from a human donor in good health. Some clones in this sample may be carry-over from other donors' samples. Both conserved end residues are part of each CDR3. Each record gives: CDR3 protein, V gene, D gene, J gene. A D gene is named only where the DNA matches it firmly.

CDR3: CASRTAGTGGREQYF
V: TRBV6-1
D: TRBD1
J: TRBJ2-7

CDR3: CASSDRSGGVETQYF
V: TRBV2
D: TRBD2
J: TRBJ2-5

CDR3: CASREQGLLGGYTF
V: TRBV6-5
D: TRBD1
J: TRBJ1-2

CDR3: CAISDSGGELFF
V: TRBV10-3
D: NA
J: TRBJ2-2

CDR3: CASQELAGVSYEQYF
V: TRBV6-1
D: TRBD2
J: TRBJ2-7

CDR3: CASSLAVGGAGNEQFF
V: TRBV11-2
D: NA
J: TRBJ2-1

CDR3: CASSLGVAGAYQPQHF
V: TRBV7-2
D: NA
J: TRBJ1-5

CDR3: CASSPSTGGNQPQHF
V: TRBV6-5
D: NA
J: TRBJ1-5

CDR3: CASSRRAYNSPLHF
V: TRBV21-1
D: NA
J: TRBJ1-6

CDR3: CAWSESRGYEQYF
V: TRBV30
D: NA
J: TRBJ2-7

CDR3: CASSPSETDRSSQETQYF
V: TRBV18
D: TRBD1
J: TRBJ2-5

CDR3: CASSRDRSYEQYF
V: TRBV2
D: TRBD1
J: TRBJ2-7

CDR3: CASTEGPTGELFF
V: TRBV5-1
D: NA
J: TRBJ2-2

CDR3: CASKVLEGNQPQHF
V: TRBV19
D: NA
J: TRBJ1-5

CDR3: CASSGGLAESRDTQYF
V: TRBV5-4
D: TRBD2
J: TRBJ2-3

CDR3: CASSSDRYEAFF
V: TRBV7-2
D: TRBD1
J: TRBJ1-1

CDR3: CASSLSSGEGTQYF
V: TRBV5-1
D: TRBD2
J: TRBJ2-5

CDR3: CASSVGQGGRLGYTF
V: TRBV6-5
D: NA
J: TRBJ1-2

CDR3: CASSLSGQESSYGYTF
V: TRBV18
D: TRBD1
J: TRBJ1-2

CDR3: CASSLDSGYAFF
V: TRBV5-4
D: NA
J: TRBJ1-1

CDR3: CASSQEAGTGIGYTF
V: TRBV4-3
D: TRBD1
J: TRBJ1-2

CDR3: CATSRDQGFNEKLFF
V: TRBV15
D: NA
J: TRBJ1-4

CDR3: CASSQVGGVGRETQYF
V: TRBV4-3
D: TRBD2
J: TRBJ2-5

CDR3: CASNSGGPYEQYF
V: TRBV5-1
D: TRBD2
J: TRBJ2-7

CDR3: CASSPGLNTEAFF
V: TRBV5-6
D: NA
J: TRBJ1-1

CDR3: CASSVEGTSGTDTQYF
V: TRBV9
D: TRBD2
J: TRBJ2-3